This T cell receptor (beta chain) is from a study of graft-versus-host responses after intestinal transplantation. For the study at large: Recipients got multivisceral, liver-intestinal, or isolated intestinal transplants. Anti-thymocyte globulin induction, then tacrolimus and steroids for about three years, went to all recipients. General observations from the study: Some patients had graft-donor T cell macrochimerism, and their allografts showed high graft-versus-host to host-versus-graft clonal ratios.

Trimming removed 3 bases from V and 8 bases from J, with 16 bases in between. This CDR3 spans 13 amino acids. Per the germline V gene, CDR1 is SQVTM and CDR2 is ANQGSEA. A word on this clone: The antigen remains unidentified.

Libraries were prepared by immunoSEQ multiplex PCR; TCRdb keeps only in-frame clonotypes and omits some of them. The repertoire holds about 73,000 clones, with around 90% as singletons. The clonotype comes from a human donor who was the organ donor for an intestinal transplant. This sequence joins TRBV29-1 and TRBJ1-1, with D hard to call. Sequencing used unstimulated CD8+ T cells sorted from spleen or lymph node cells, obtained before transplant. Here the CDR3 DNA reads TGCAGCGTTGATACCGGGGAGGGTGTCGAAGCTTTCTTT. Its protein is CSVDTGEGVEAFF.